The T cell receptor beta chain described here comes from a study of CD8 T cells in Susac syndrome. The sequenced target, TCR beta, came from blood CD8+ and CD4+ T cells. Healthy donors constituted the controls, which were matched for age and sex. RNA totalling roughly 0.45 to 1 ug underwent reverse transcription with random hexamers. A multiplex approach, immunoSEQ multiplex PCR, amplified TCR beta CDR3 across 54 Vbeta and 13 Jbeta. Via MiXCR, TCRdb re-called the immunoSEQ multiplex PCR reads, giving one row per CDR3 protein. The repertoire holds 150,000 or so distinct CDR3 sequences, with around 94% as singletons. The V and J ends lost 5 bases and 9 bases, in that order; junction bases with no gene match: 4. The length of the CDR3 is 12 residues. Germline CDR1 and CDR2: SEHNR and FQNEAQ (reference sequence).

The specimen sequenced was CD4+ T cells from PBMCs. The sequence derives from a human donor in good health. J is TRBJ2-5 and V is TRBV7-9; 9 bases map to TRBD1. The CDR3 DNA is TGTGCCAGCAGCCGGGACAGGGTGGCCCAGTACTTC. This encodes CASSRDRVAQYF.